The clone carrying this T cell receptor beta chain came up a few times. The data are from a study of CDR3 diversity in severe acne. The germline V gene encodes CDR1 MNHEY and CDR2 SMNVEV (reference sequence). V shed 6 bases and J shed 5 bases, with 14 bases lying between them. The CDR3 totals 13 residues. TCRdb called the PCR reads again in MiXCR, with one record for every CDR3 protein. The table includes about 84,000 distinct CDR3 sequences, around 53% detected once. The sequencing sample was made of blood. This rearrangement joins TRBV27 to TRBJ2-7; perhaps TRBD1 as D (5 bases). The sequence was obtained from a male donor in good health, without acne. CDR3 DNA: TGTGCCAGCAGGGCAGGGAATCGAGACGAGCAGTACTTC. Its protein is CASRAGNRDEQYF.